A selection of T cell receptor beta chains follows, all from one sample in a study of control samples from healthy donors and cancer patients. TCRdb keeps only in-frame clones here, not all; method: immunoSEQ multiplex PCR. The data contain 85,000 to 90,000 clones, approximately 91% of them seen just once; the ten biggest clones take up about 10%. The source material was PBMCs. These receptors all stem from a woman aged 50 to 65 with colorectal cancer. CDR3s include the opening cysteine and the closing phenylalanine or tryptophan. D genes are given only for firm matches. Expanded clones are given a class, and other clones once, few, many or no size at all.

V,D,size,J,DNA,CDR3
TRBV6-2/TRBV6-3,TRBD1,.,TRBJ2-1,TGTGCCAGCAGTTCGGACAGGGGGCGAGGGAACAATGAGCAGTTCTTC,CASSSDRGRGNNEQFF
TRBV2,TRBD2,.,TRBJ2-3,TGTGCCAGCAAGCGGGAGGGACTAGCGGGGGACCCAGGGTATTTT,CASKREGLAGDPGYF
TRBV19,.,.,TRBJ1-2,TGTGCCAGTAGTAGAGAGGGGTATGGCTACACCTTC,CASSREGYGYTF
TRBV10-3,TRBD1,.,TRBJ1-2,TGTGCCATCACCCAGGGACAGGGGGATGAGGGCTACACCTTC,CAITQGQGDEGYTF
TRBV25-1,.,.,TRBJ1-2,TGTGCCAGCAGTACTAACTATGGCTACACCTTC,CASSTNYGYTF
TRBV20-1,TRBD1,once,TRBJ1-3,TGCGGGACAGGGGCCGGAAACACCATATATTTT,CGTGAGNTIYF
TRBV7-2,.,.,TRBJ1-4,TGTGCCAGCAGTCCACAGGGTAGTCCTCCCCGAAAACTGTTTTTT,CASSPQGSPPRKLFF
TRBV6-1,.,.,TRBJ1-1,TGTGCCAGCAGTGAAGCGACGGGGCGGCGAACTGAAGCTTTCTTT,CASSEATGRRTEAFF
TRBV6-5,.,.,TRBJ2-3,TGTGCCAGCACAGGGGGCACAGATACGCAGTATTTT,CASTGGTDTQYF
TRBV19,.,.,TRBJ1-1,TGTGCCAGTAGTAAAATGGACGGGTTATCCACTGAAGCTTTCTTT,CASSKMDGLSTEAFF
TRBV6-5,TRBD1,.,TRBJ1-3,TGTGCCAGCAGGCGGACAGGAGAGGCTGGAAACACCATATATTTT,CASRRTGEAGNTIYF
TRBV18,.,.,TRBJ2-5,TGTGCCAGCTCACTTTACGAGAGAGGGAGAGAGACCCAGTACTTC,CASSLYERGRETQYF
TRBV7-3,.,.,TRBJ1-1,TGTGCCAGCAGCTCCCGGGGCGGTTTTGAAGCTTTCTTT,CASSSRGGFEAFF
TRBV2,.,.,TRBJ2-2,TGTGCCAGCAGCGACGACACCGGGGAGCTGTTTTTT,CASSDDTGELFF
TRBV9,.,.,TRBJ1-1,TGTGCCAGCAGCGTTGGGGGGCGAGGCACTGAAGCTTTCTTT,CASSVGGRGTEAFF
TRBV19,.,.,TRBJ1-2,TGTGCCAGTAGACCCGAGGGGGTGAGCGGCTACACCTTC,CASRPEGVSGYTF
TRBV29-1,.,once,TRBJ2-5,TGCAGCGTTGGGAAGCTCCAAGAGACCCAGTACTTC,CSVGKLQETQYF
TRBV5-1,TRBD2,.,TRBJ2-1,TGCGCCAGCAGCAGAGGCCTAGCGGCCTACAATGAGCAGTTCTTC,CASSRGLAAYNEQFF
TRBV2,TRBD2,once,TRBJ2-3,TGTGCCAGCAGGAGGGACTATGATACGCAGTATTTT,CASRRDYDTQYF
TRBV5-1,.,once,TRBJ2-5,TGCGCCAGCAGCTTGTATTCAGGGGAACAAGAGACCCAGTACTTC,CASSLYSGEQETQYF
TRBV30,.,.,TRBJ2-1,TGTGCCTGGAGTAGGGGGGGATATGAGCAGTTCTTC,CAWSRGGYEQFF
TRBV18,.,.,TRBJ2-5,TGTGCCAGCTCACCACCCAGGGTGGGGACCCAGTACTTC,CASSPPRVGTQYF
TRBV28,.,.,TRBJ1-2,TGTGCCAGCAGTCTAATGGGCCATGGCTACACCTTC,CASSLMGHGYTF
TRBV19,.,.,TRBJ2-3,TGTGCCAGTAGTAGGAGATTGGACACAGATACGCAGTATTTT,CASSRRLDTDTQYF
TRBV12-3/TRBV12-4,TRBD1,.,TRBJ1-1,TGTGCCAGCAGTTCCGGGACAGGGGGCGAAGCTTTCTTT,CASSSGTGGEAFF
TRBV4-3,.,.,TRBJ2-3,TGCGCCAGCAGCCAGACCCCAGCGTCAACAGATACGCAGTATTTT,CASSQTPASTDTQYF
TRBV28,TRBD2,.,TRBJ2-2,TGTGCCAGCAGGATTAGCGGGGGGAACACCGGGGAGCTGTTTTTT,CASRISGGNTGELFF
TRBV9,.,.,TRBJ2-2,TGTGCCAGCAGCTCCGGAGGACCCTTTACCACCGGGGAGCTGTTTTTT,CASSSGGPFTTGELFF
TRBV3-1/TRBV3-2,.,.,TRBJ2-2,TGTGCCAGCAGCCAAGTCTGGGGCGCCGGGGAGCTGTTTTTT,CASSQVWGAGELFF
TRBV7-8,.,few,TRBJ1-5,TGTGCCAGCAGCTTAGCGCAGGTGCGTCAGCCCCAGCATTTT,CASSLAQVRQPQHF
TRBV5-1,.,.,TRBJ2-2,TGCGCCAGCAGCTTCACTACTACGAACACCGGGGAGCTGTTTTTT,CASSFTTTNTGELFF
TRBV10-3,TRBD1,.,TRBJ1-3,TGTGCCATGTCCTCGACAGGGGACCTCTCTGGAAACACCATATATTTT,CAMSSTGDLSGNTIYF
TRBV9,.,.,TRBJ2-1,TGTGCCAGCAGCGTGAGCGGGTCTGAGCAGTTCTTC,CASSVSGSEQFF
TRBV14,.,.,TRBJ2-2,TGTGCCAGCAGCCAAAGAGGGGGTAGGAACACCGGGGAGCTGTTTTTT,CASSQRGGRNTGELFF
TRBV19,.,.,TRBJ2-4,TGTGCCAGTAGCCCTAAGGGCTTAGCCAAAAACATTCAGTACTTC,CASSPKGLAKNIQYF
TRBV6-5,.,.,TRBJ1-1,TGTGCCAGCAGTTATAGGGGGGGGTTGAACACTGAAGCTTTCTTT,CASSYRGGLNTEAFF
TRBV6-5,TRBD1,.,TRBJ2-2,TGTGCCAGCAGACAGGGGGCGCGTATCGGGGAGCTGTTTTTT,CASRQGARIGELFF
TRBV12-3/TRBV12-4,.,.,TRBJ1-4,TGTGCCAGCGGAGGGACTTATGAAAAACTGTTTTTT,CASGGTYEKLFF
TRBV10-2,TRBD1,.,TRBJ1-5,TGCGCCAGCAGTGAGTCAGCGGGACAGGGTGTGGGTCAGCCCCAGCATTTT,CASSESAGQGVGQPQHF
TRBV24-1,.,.,TRBJ1-4,TGTGCCACCAGTGAGGACAGTCGGGAAAAACTGTTTTTT,CATSEDSREKLFF
TRBV15,TRBD2,.,TRBJ2-5,TGTGCCACCACCCTTAGACTAGCGGGGGGCCACGAGACCCAGTACTTC,CATTLRLAGGHETQYF
TRBV5-1,TRBD1,.,TRBJ1-5,TGCGCCAGCAGGAAGTGGACAGGAAATCAGCCCCAGCATTTT,CASRKWTGNQPQHF
TRBV12-3/TRBV12-4,.,.,TRBJ1-1,TGTGCCAGCAGTTGGGGCACTGAAGCTTTCTTT,CASSWGTEAFF
TRBV24-1,.,.,TRBJ2-5,TGTGCCACCAGGATAATAGAGACCCAGTACTTC,CATRIIETQYF
TRBV10-1,TRBD2,.,TRBJ2-5,TGCGCCAGCAGTGAGTCAGGGAGGGAAGAGACCCAGTACTTC,CASSESGREETQYF